The 26 T cell receptor beta chains below all came from one sample that was sequenced in a study of T cell repertoires in cytomegalovirus infection. Antigens of these TCRs are unknown. TCRdb re-called the reads through MiXCR, storing one row per CDR3 protein. Of over 250,000 distinct CDR3 sequences detected, 22% appear once; the ten largest clones hold roughly 20%. Sequenced here: cultured PBMCs, sampled from culture after CMV antigen stimulation. These TCRs come from a human donor in good health (CMV status not recorded). Some clones in this sample may be carry-over from other donors' samples.

This clonotype was picked up a small number of times. The chain is built from TRBV28 and TRBJ1-5; perhaps TRBD1 as D (5 bases). Trimming took off 4 bases at V and 6 bases at J, with 13 bases between the two ends. The germline gives CDR1 MDHEN, CDR2 SYDVKM. This CDR3 contains 14 residues. Here the CDR3 DNA reads TGTGCCAGCAGTTGGGGGGGGGGGGGTCAGCCCCAGCATTTT. Translation gives CASSWGGGGQPQHF.

This clonotype came up a few times. The V and J genes are TRBV4-1 and TRBJ2-3, with 7 bases aligning to TRBD1. The CDR3 is 15 amino acids. With V trimmed by 0 bases and J by 3 bases, 3 bases remained unmatched. Germline V gives CDR1 MGHRA, CDR2 YSYEKL. The chain's CDR3 is CASSQEQGWTDTQYF. The CDR3 nucleotides are TGCGCCAGCAGCCAAGAACAGGGGTGGACAGATACGCAGTATTTT.

This chain connects TRBV28 to TRBJ2-7, with 8 bases identical to TRBD2. The CDR3 contains 13 residues. CDR1 is MDHEN and CDR2 is SYDVKM in the germline V gene. Trimming removed 8 bases from V and 1 base from J; junction bases left unmatched: 4. CDR3 residues: CASGAGGSYEQYF. CDR3 DNA sequence: TGTGCCAGCGGGGCGGGGGGTTCCTACGAGCAGTACTTC.

The gene calls are TRBV12-3 or TRBV12-4 and TRBJ2-5; 7 positions agree with TRBD1. The CDR3 spans 15 residues. J gave up 3 bases and V 5 bases, and 9 bases lay outside the gene matches. In DNA form, the CDR3 reads TGTGCCAGCAGTGCCCGACAGGGATGGGAAGAGACCCAGTACTTC. Translated, it gives CASSARQGWEETQYF.

In its sample, this clonotype was seen a few times. This sequence joins TRBV7-2 and TRBJ1-3, with TRBD1 matching 7 bases. The trim removed 3 bases at V and 4 bases at J, leaving 6 bases unmatched. The CDR3 loop spans 15 amino acids. The V gene's germline CDR1 is SGHTA and CDR2 FQGNSA. The CDR3 reads CASSLMGTVGNTIYF. The CDR3 DNA sequence: TGTGCCAGCAGCTTGATGGGGACAGTCGGAAACACCATATATTTT.

Here the CDR3 reads CASSPQGDPYNEQFF. CDR3 nucleotides: TGTGCCAGCAGTCCCCAGGGAGACCCCTACAATGAGCAGTTCTTC. The chain has TRBV27 and TRBJ2-1, with D perhaps being TRBD1 or TRBD2 (5 bases each). The CDR3 extends over 15 amino acids. Germline CDR1 MNHEY, CDR2 SMNVEV (reference sequence). Trimming shortened V by 5 bases and J by 2 bases, and 13 bases separated the two germline ends.

The chain carries TRBV6-1 and TRBJ2-7; D is perhaps TRBD2 (6 bases). The CDR3 extends over 14 amino acids. Trimming pared 7 bases from V and 2 bases from J, leaving 15 bases between. The germline CDR1 and CDR2 sequences are MNHNS and SASEGT. As DNA, the CDR3 is TGTGCCAGCAATACCGGGACTCCAACCTACGAGCAGTACGTC. It codes for CASNTGTPTYEQYV.

This chain connects TRBV6-2 or TRBV6-3 to TRBJ2-1; perhaps TRBD2 as D (5 bases). Germline V CDR1 and CDR2: MNHEY, SVGEGT. The CDR3 has 15 residues. V was pared by 5 bases and J by 0 bases, with 11 bases between. For the CDR3, the DNA is TGTGCCAGCAGTGTCAGCGGTAGCTCCTACAATGAGCAGTTCTTC. Translating it yields CASSVSGSSYNEQFF.

This clonotype has more than one count but fewer than ten. CDR3 in amino acids: CARRDEKLFF. CDR3 DNA: TGCGCCAGGCGTGATGAAAAACTGTTTTTT. The rearrangement joins TRBV23-1 to TRBJ1-4; D gene unclear. TRBV23-1 counts as an open reading frame of uncertain function. This CDR3 region has 10 residues. V dropped 9 bases and J dropped 6 bases, with 5 bases sitting between them.

The table lists this clonotype with a few counts. The V and J genes are TRBV6-2 or TRBV6-3 and TRBJ2-5; D tentatively reads TRBD1 or TRBD2 (5 bases each). Trimming left V 7 bases short and J 1 base short, with 16 bases between. The CDR3 has 15 residues. Looked up from germline, CDR1 is MNHEY and CDR2 is SVGEGT. CDR3 coding DNA: TGTGCCAGCAAGTCCCCGGGGACCTCCCAAGAGACCCAGTACTTC. It is translated as CASKSPGTSQETQYF.

The rearrangement joins TRBV11-2 to TRBJ2-7, with a weak D call TRBD1 (5 bases). The germline V and J ends were trimmed by 6 bases and 3 bases, with 12 bases remaining between them. The CDR3 length is 13 residues. The germline CDR1 and CDR2 sequences are SGHAT and FQNNGV. CDR3 DNA sequence: TGTGCCAGCAGTCGAACCCAGGGCTACGAGCAGTACGTC. The encoded protein is CASSRTQGYEQYV.

This clonotype appeared a few times. The chain combines TRBV12-3 or TRBV12-4 with TRBJ2-7, with a weak D call TRBD1 (5 bases). Trimming took off 1 base at V and 2 bases at J, with 9 bases between the two ends. The CDR3 extends over 14 amino acids. The CDR3 region is CASSLEGSTYEQYF. For the CDR3, the DNA is TGTGCCAGCAGTTTAGAGGGGTCGACCTACGAGCAGTACTTC.

The chain uses TRBV5-1 and TRBJ2-1; D is unclear. Germline CDR1 reads SGHRS; CDR2 reads YFSETQ. V lost 7 bases and J 4 bases, leaving 6 bases between the germline ends. The CDR3 is 11 residues long. This CDR3 is CASAVYNEQFF. The CDR3, as DNA: TGCGCCAGCGCAGTATACAATGAGCAGTTCTTC.

This clonotype occurred many times. This chain links TRBV19 with TRBJ2-2; 14 bases align to TRBD2. Germline CDR1 reads LNHDA; CDR2 reads SQIVND (reference sequence). This CDR3 is 17 amino acids long. Trimming at V came to 4 bases and at J to 1 base, leaving 2 bases not matched to a gene. The CDR3 DNA is TGTGCCAGTAGTAGAGGACTAGCGGGAGGGAACACCGGGGAGCTGTTTTTT. It codes for CASSRGLAGGNTGELFF.

The chain combines TRBV20-1 with TRBJ1-4, with a weak D call TRBD1 (5 bases). V was trimmed by 2 bases and J by 8 bases, leaving 12 bases between them. CDR1 is DFQATT, CDR2 SNEGSKA, per germline (reference sequence). This CDR3 has 13 amino acids. CDR3 DNA sequence: TGCAGTGCTAGAAACACCGGGACCGAAAAACTGTTTTTT. This codes for CSARNTGTEKLFF.

This clonotype came up a few times. This sequence joins TRBV30 and TRBJ1-4; D ambiguous. This CDR3 comprises 13 residues. The V gene lost 0 bases and the J gene lost 10 bases, with 12 bases spanning the gap. The germline gives CDR1 GTSNPN, CDR2 SVGIG (reference sequence). The CDR3 loop reads CAWSVARSGKLFF. Here the CDR3 DNA reads TGTGCCTGGAGTGTGGCCCGGTCGGGAAAACTGTTTTTT.

This clonotype was recorded at least ten times. J is TRBJ2-1 and V is TRBV7-2; 9 bases map to TRBD1. This CDR3 has 15 amino acids. The V gene end was trimmed by 5 bases and the J gene end by 12 bases; junction bases not matched to a gene: 14. Germline CDR1 reads SGHTA; CDR2 reads FQGNSA. The CDR3 sequence is CASSPKDRGPLGQFF. In nucleotides, the CDR3 is TGTGCCAGCAGCCCAAAGGACAGGGGCCCCCTGGGGCAGTTCTTC.

This chain links TRBV5-1 with TRBJ2-1; 15 positions agree with TRBD2. The CDR3 contains 19 residues. CDR1 is SGHRS and CDR2 is YFSETQ in the germline V gene. V shed 0 bases and J 0 bases; nucleotides not matched to a gene: 4. The CDR3 here is CASSLGGLAGGSSYNEQFF. The CDR3 bases are TGCGCCAGCAGCTTGGGGGGACTAGCGGGAGGAAGCTCCTACAATGAGCAGTTCTTC. The variable domain in full, with the rest retrieved from reference TRBV5-1 and TRBJ2-1, is KAGVTQTPRYLIKTRGQQVTLSCSPISGHRSVSWYQQTPGQGLQFLFEYFSETQRNKGNFPGRFSGRQFSNSRSEMNVSTLELGDSALYLCASSLGGLAGGSSYNEQFFGPGTRLTVL.

This clonotype was found a few times. The chain employs TRBV12-3 or TRBV12-4 and TRBJ2-3, with a weak D call TRBD2 (6 bases). Between the trimmed V and J ends, which lost 6 bases and 2 bases, there was a span of 21 bases. The CDR3 extends over 17 amino acids. The CDR3 protein is CASSPSLIADPTDTQYF. CDR3 nucleotide sequence: TGTGCCAGCAGCCCGTCGCTCATAGCGGACCCCACAGATACGCAGTATTTT.

Only a few counts were recorded for this clonotype. The DNA for the CDR3 is TGTGCCAGCTCACCGAGTCAGGGAGGCGGCTACACCTTC. This codes for CASSPSQGGGYTF. V and J are TRBV18 and TRBJ1-2; tentative D call: TRBD1 (5 bases). The CDR3 consists of 13 residues. Germline V gives CDR1 KGHSH, CDR2 LQKENI. The V end was cut by 3 bases, the J end by 8 bases, with 13 bases between.

This clonotype was detected many times. The V call is TRBV7-2, the J call TRBJ2-1; D gene unclear. Trimming pared 1 base from V and 0 bases from J, leaving 4 bases between. The CDR3 is 14 residues long. Germline loops: CDR1 SGHTA, CDR2 FQGNSA. The CDR3 here is CASSLDSSYNEQFF. CDR3 nucleotides: TGTGCCAGCAGCTTAGACAGCTCCTACAATGAGCAGTTCTTC.

This clonotype was counted between two and nine times. The chain links TRBV9 to TRBJ1-1; D is unresolved. There are 14 residues in the CDR3. The V end lost 0 bases, the J end lost 1 base, and 7 bases lay between the germline ends. The germline V gene encodes CDR1 SGDLS and CDR2 YYNGEE. CDR3 in DNA: TGTGCCAGCAGCGTAGGCACAGCGAACACTGAAGCTTTCTTT. As protein: CASSVGTANTEAFF.

The chain carries TRBV20-1 and TRBJ2-7; 8 nucleotides align to TRBD2. CDR1 is DFQATT and CDR2 is SNEGSKA in the germline V gene (reference sequence). V trimming: 6 bases; J trimming: 3 bases; junction bases outside the gene matches: 16. CDR3 size: 16 residues. The CDR3: CSAMAEGAGALYEQYF. The DNA of the CDR3 is TGCAGTGCCATGGCTGAAGGAGCGGGAGCTCTCTACGAGCAGTACTTC.

Many counts were recorded for this clonotype. V gene TRBV7-8 combines with J gene TRBJ2-1; 8 bases fit TRBD1. The CDR3 runs to 15 residues. Germline loops: CDR1 SGHVS, CDR2 FQNEAQ. V lost 6 bases to trimming and J lost 6 bases; unmatched junction nucleotides: 10. CDR3 in DNA: TGTGCCAGCAGGCGGGCCGGAACAGGGGGCAATGAGCAGTTCTTC. Its protein is CASRRAGTGGNEQFF.

V is TRBV12-3 or TRBV12-4 and J is TRBJ2-3, with D maybe TRBD2 (5 bases). Trimming removed 3 bases from V and 2 bases from J, with 12 bases in between. The CDR3 consists of 15 residues. The CDR3 DNA is TGTGCCAGCAGTTTTACCCAGCGGCTCACAGATACGCAGTATTTT. Translation: CASSFTQRLTDTQYF.

This clonotype was seen many times. The chain carries TRBV7-8 and TRBJ2-5, with D perhaps matching TRBD2 (6 bases). Germline CDR1 reads SGHVS; CDR2 reads FQNEAQ. CDR3 length: 15 amino acids. Trimming removed 1 base from V and 5 bases from J, with 14 bases in between. This CDR3 is CASSLGGRSRETQYF. In nucleotides, the CDR3 is TGTGCCAGCAGCTTAGGGGGGAGGAGTCGGGAGACCCAGTACTTC.